This T cell receptor (beta chain) is drawn from a study of CXCR3-negative and CXCR3-positive naive CD8 T cells. Overall study results and limits: Cryopreservation partially decreased CXCR3 expression, and most assays used fresh PBMCs. In both naive subsets diversity was comparably high, whereas memory CD8+ cells showed much lower diversity. Greater hydrophobicity was found in TRB CDR3s of CXCR3-positive naive cells than of CXCR3-negative naive cells. Naive cells, whether CXCR3-negative or CXCR3-positive, had similar TRBV-TRBJ usage, while memory cells differed.

This CDR3 is 21 amino acids long. Per the germline V gene, CDR1 is SGHVS and CDR2 is FQNEAQ. CD45RO-CCR7+CD27+CD95- defined naive CD8+ T cells. The authors made the TRB cDNA libraries by 5' RACE using UMI labels. TCRdb re-called the 5' RACE reads; one entry per CDR3 protein, DNA not given. This sample contains 75,000 to 100,000 distinct CDR3 sequences. Note on this clonotype: The target antigen is unknown.

The chain is built from TRBV7-8 and TRBJ2-1; no DNA is available, so the TRBD2 call from TCRdb remains unchecked. Sequencing used naive CXCR3+ CD8+ T cells from blood. Regarding subset: CD45RO-CCR7+CD27+CD95- naive CD8+ T cells expressing CXCR3 (TNR3+). The TCR comes from a human donor in good health. Some clones in this sample may be carry-over from other donors' samples. CDR3 amino acids: CASSLRVIEAGVTTTYNEQFF.